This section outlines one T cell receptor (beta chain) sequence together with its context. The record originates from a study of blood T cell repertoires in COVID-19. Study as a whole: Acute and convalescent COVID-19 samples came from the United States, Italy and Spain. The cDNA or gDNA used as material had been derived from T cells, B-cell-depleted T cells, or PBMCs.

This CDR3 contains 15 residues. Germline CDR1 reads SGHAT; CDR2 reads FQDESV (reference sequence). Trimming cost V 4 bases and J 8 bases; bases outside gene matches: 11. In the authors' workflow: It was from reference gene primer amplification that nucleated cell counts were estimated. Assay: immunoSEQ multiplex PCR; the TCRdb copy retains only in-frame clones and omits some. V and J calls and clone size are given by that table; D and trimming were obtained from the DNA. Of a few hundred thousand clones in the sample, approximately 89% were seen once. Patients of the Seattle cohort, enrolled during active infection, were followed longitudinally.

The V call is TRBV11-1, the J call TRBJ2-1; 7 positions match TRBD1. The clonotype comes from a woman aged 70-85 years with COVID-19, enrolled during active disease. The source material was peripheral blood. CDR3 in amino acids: CASSYQRTGSDEQFF. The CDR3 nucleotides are TGTGCCAGCAGCTACCAGCGGACAGGTTCCGATGAGCAGTTCTTC.